This T cell receptor beta chain was found in a study of blood T cells in healthy people across ages (dated by TCRdb to about 2015). For context, the study as a whole: Template switching captured roughly one uniquely barcoded TCR beta cDNA molecule per two T cells in model experiments. Using deep sequencing normalized with unique cDNA molecular identifiers, the study measured how TCR beta repertoire diversity changes with age. For two donors (one aged 18 to 30 and one aged 80 or older), the study analyzed two additional independent replicas of 1 million unique cDNA reads from the same blood draw. To avoid experimental bias, donors of different ages were randomly spread across the sequencing lanes. Four age groups were formed from the donors: young (average 16 years), middle-aged (more than 35), aged (approximately 60) and long-lived (roughly 81).

Of note for this clonotype: Its cognate antigen has yet to be identified. No much larger clonotype is one base removed from it; base qualities were not supplied.

The library relied on 5' RACE. The run used an Illumina HiSeq 2500. A second PCR of roughly 7 to 11 cycles was performed with a sample-barcoded 5' primer and a J-beta primer mix. A template-switch 5' adaptor carrying 12 random nucleotides introduced a unique molecular identifier onto each TCR beta cDNA molecule. At least 2.5 million CDR3-containing paired-end reads were obtained from each sample. First-strand cDNA synthesis was performed from all RNA using the Mint cDNA synthesis kit, with priming by a TRBC-specific oligonucleotide. After uracil-DNA glycosylase treatment, a first 18-cycle PCR used universal primers M1SS and BC2_uni_R on all cDNA. In the source study's methods: Normalization of each sample was performed by random selection of 1 million high-quality reads, each carrying a distinct molecular identifier. Reads with shared molecular identifiers were discarded instead of being binned into consensus sequences. MiTCR, with a Q25 quality threshold and the strictest error-elimination algorithm, was used for CDR3 identification, clonotype clustering and error correction. Lower-bound total TCR beta diversity was estimated with a nonparametric unseen species model using Euler transformation. The raw public data were reprocessed by TCRdb itself: fastp quality trimming at Q25, MiXCR clonotype calling, in-frame beta chains only. Entries are consolidated by CDR3 protein sequence, retaining the most common genes and DNA. The V and J calls and clone size come from TCRdb's table, not from the authors' own analysis. Recorded for this sample are 980,000 or so distinct CDR3 sequences; around 48% of them occurred a single time. The top ten constitute 10% to 15% of the sample.

The donors were roughly 39 Caucasian individuals from Russia, aged roughly 6 to 100 years, who were systemically healthy. Each donor gave 9.5 to 10 milliliters of peripheral blood, drawn into EDTA-treated Vacutainer tubes. PBMCs were isolated by Ficoll-Paque density-gradient centrifugation, with at least 7 million obtained per sample. Total RNA was extracted from PBMCs with Trizol reagent, with at least 6 micrograms obtained per sample. For every donor, an aliquot of PBMCs went through flow cytometry to measure the percentages of naive CD45RAhigh/CD27high T cells. V trim: 7 bases; J trim: 6 bases; unmatched bases: 9. The CDR3 contains 14 residues, cysteine and phenylalanine counted. Of the read, only the CDR3 DNA is kept; its 42 bases are in frame from base 1. Reading the germline V gene gives CDR1 ENHRY and CDR2 SYGVKD. Points the paper makes about the study in general: Since profiling was done on bulk unsorted PBMCs, naive and antigen-experienced compartments could not be conclusively compared. Total diversity estimates from one million sequenced T cells were considered lower bounds and underestimates. As age increased, observed TCR beta diversity per million T cells dropped in a roughly linear way, and a significant reduction was already evident by age around 41. There was a strong correlation between observed TCR beta diversity and the percentage of naive T cells measured by flow cytometry. Compared with the aged group, the long-lived group had more naive CD4+ T cells, fewer expanded clones and increased TCR diversity, a pattern suggesting age selection. Because the CMV infection status of the donors was unknown, age-related changes in expanded clonotypes may potentially have been confounded.

The sequence links TRBV10-3 to TRBJ2-3, and TRBD2 matches 8 of the central bases. This sequence originates from a man in his thirties or forties in good health. Sequenced input: blood. The sequence in DNA is TGTGCCATCACCCCAGGACTAGCCGGGGATACGCAGTATTTT. This translates into CAITPGLAGDTQYF.